This T cell receptor (beta chain) comes out of a study of blood T cell repertoires in COVID-19 (dated by TCRdb to the early 2020s). In the study overall: Recovered participants in ImmuneRACE Cohort 3 were defined by two consecutive negative NP/OP PCR tests, clearance by a healthcare professional, or resolution of symptoms. The repertoires were released in a freely available public database meant as a resource for research on the immune response to SARS-CoV-2. The prospective study material was composed of cDNA or gDNA derived from T cells, B-cell-depleted T cells, or PBMCs. The samples were drawn from the first 160 participants of the ongoing ImmuneRACE study and from some 1,300 subjects provided by 6 global collaborators. Deeply sampled blood TCRbeta repertoires from subjects exposed to, actively infected with, or recovered from COVID-19 were included in the dataset. HLA class I and class II types, where available, came from metadata supplied by the sample provider rather than from assay-based typing. Nearly every sample came with metadata listing a de-identified subject ID, COVID-19 status, age in years and sex. Samples from collaborators originated in the United States, Italy and Spain and spanned both the acute and convalescent phases of COVID-19. What the research found in general, with its limitations: Clinical and demographic metadata were provided uncurated, with the amount varying by source and participant.

TCRbeta CDR3 regions were amplified from genomic DNA using the immunoSEQ Assay, a bias-controlled multiplex PCR. Per the source publication's procedure: The number of nucleated cells in each sample was estimated by amplification of reference gene primers within the assay. Sequence reads were collapsed and filtered to measure the absolute abundance of every unique TCRbeta CDR3 rearrangement. Productive Simpson clonality was computed per sample as the square root of Simpson's diversity index over productive rearrangements. TCRdb retrieved this table from immuneACCESS and kept in-frame rearrangements only. Not all clones are present; in checked studies, unresolved V genes account for under half, and no reason is known for the remainder. Clone size and V and J calls were adopted from that table, with D and trimming inferred from the DNA. Recorded for this sample are about 190,000 clones; approximately 90% of them occurred a single time. The top ten constitute 20% to 25% of the sample.

The CDR3 goes from the cysteine to the phenylalanine over 17 residues. The kept DNA is CDR3 alone, 51 bases in frame from the first base. From a lookup of the germline V gene, CDR1 and CDR2 are SGDLS and YYNGEE. V loses 4 bases at its end and J loses 4 bases; junction bases beyond the gene matches: 15. Regarding this clone: This receptor's antigen is unknown. Base qualities are not recorded, but no much larger clone differs from it by a single base.

Participants in the prospective study were aged about 18 to 100 years, lived in 20 to 30 United States geographic areas, and enrolled through a virtual design. In the prospective study, cohorts were assigned on the basis of participant-reported clinical history obtained from a screening survey and a study questionnaire. In the prospective study, mobile phlebotomists collected whole blood, serum and a nasopharyngeal or oropharyngeal swab from each participant. Participants in the prospective study had the option to provide additional blood draws and questionnaires over an approximately 2-month period. Blood samples from the prospective study were shipped frozen or at room temperature prior to DNA extraction.

This TCR was sampled from a woman aged 40-49 years in a cohort exposed to, infected with or recovered from COVID-19 (not recorded which). The sequenced material came from PBMCs or T cells enriched from blood (not recorded which). In this chain, TRBV9 is recombined with TRBJ2-3; a stretch of 7 junction bases matches TRBD2. The CDR3 reads as follows: CASSFSDGEGRADTQYF. The sequenced DNA is TGTGCCAGCAGCTTCAGTGATGGGGAGGGCCGTGCAGATACGCAGTATTTT.